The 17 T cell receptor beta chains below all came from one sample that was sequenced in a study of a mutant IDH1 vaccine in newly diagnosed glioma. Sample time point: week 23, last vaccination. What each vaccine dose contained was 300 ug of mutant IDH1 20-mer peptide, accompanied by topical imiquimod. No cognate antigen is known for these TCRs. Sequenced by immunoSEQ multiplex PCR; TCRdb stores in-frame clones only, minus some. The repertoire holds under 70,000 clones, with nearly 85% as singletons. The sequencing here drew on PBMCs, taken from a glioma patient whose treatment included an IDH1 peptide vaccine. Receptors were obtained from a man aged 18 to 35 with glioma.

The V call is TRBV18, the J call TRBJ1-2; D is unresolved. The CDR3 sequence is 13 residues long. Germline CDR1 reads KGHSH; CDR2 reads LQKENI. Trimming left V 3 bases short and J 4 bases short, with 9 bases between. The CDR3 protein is CASSPGLSYGYTF. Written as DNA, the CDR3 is TGTGCCAGCTCACCCGGACTCAGCTATGGCTACACCTTC.

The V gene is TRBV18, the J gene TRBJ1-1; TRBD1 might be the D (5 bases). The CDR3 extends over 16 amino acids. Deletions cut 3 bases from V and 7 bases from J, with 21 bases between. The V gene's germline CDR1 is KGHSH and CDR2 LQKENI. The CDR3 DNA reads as TGTGCCAGCTCACCGCGAATGGAGGCGCCGGGACTTGAAGCTTTCTTT. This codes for CASSPRMEAPGLEAFF.

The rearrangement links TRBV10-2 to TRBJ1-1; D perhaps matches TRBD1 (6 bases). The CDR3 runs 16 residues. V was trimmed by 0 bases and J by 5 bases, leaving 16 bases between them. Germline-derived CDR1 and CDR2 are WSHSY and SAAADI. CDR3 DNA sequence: TGCGCCAGCAGTGAGTCGGACGAGGGGGTGAGGACTGAAGCTTTCTTT. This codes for CASSESDEGVRTEAFF.

The CDR3 bases are TGTGCCAGTAACGGAGGCGGACTAGCGGGATCGGGCGGGGAGCTGTTTTTT. It yields the protein CASNGGGLAGSGGELFF. The chain uses TRBV19 and TRBJ2-2; the match to TRBD2 covers 12 bases. The CDR3 runs to 17 residues. V was pared by 7 bases and J by 7 bases, with 13 bases of the junction left unmatched. Germline assignment: CDR1 LNHDA and CDR2 SQIVND (reference sequence). Using reference TRBV19 and TRBJ2-2 for the parts outside the CDR3, the full variable domain is DGGITQSPKYLFRKEGQNVTLSCEQNLNHDAMYWYRQDPGQGLRLIYYSQIVNDFQKGDIAEGYSVSREKKESFPLTVTSAQKNPTAFYLCASNGGGLAGSGGELFFGEGSRLTVL.

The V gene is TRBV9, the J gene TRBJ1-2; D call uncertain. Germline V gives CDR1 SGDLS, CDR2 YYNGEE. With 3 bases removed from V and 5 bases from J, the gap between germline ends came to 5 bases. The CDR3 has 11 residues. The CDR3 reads CASSGGYGYTF. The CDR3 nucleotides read TGTGCCAGCAGCGGGGGTTATGGCTACACCTTC.

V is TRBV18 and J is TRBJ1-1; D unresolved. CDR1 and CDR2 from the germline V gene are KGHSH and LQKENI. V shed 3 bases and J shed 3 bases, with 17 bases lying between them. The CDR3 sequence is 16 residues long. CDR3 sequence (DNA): TGTGCCAGCTCACCGGGCGCGGCGGGCTCATACACTGAAGCTTTCTTT. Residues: CASSPGAAGSYTEAFF.

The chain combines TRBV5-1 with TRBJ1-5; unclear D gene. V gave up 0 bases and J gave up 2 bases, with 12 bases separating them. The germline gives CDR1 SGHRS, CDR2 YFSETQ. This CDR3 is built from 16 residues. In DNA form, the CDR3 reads TGCGCCAGCAGCTTGGGGCCGAGTGTTGGCAATCAGCCCCAGCATTTT. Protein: CASSLGPSVGNQPQHF.

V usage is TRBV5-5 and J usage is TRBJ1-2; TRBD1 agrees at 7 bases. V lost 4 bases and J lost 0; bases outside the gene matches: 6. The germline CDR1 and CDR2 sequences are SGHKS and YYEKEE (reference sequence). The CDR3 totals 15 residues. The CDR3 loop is CASSPWDRPNYGYTF. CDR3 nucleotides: TGTGCCAGCAGCCCCTGGGACAGACCTAACTATGGCTACACCTTC.

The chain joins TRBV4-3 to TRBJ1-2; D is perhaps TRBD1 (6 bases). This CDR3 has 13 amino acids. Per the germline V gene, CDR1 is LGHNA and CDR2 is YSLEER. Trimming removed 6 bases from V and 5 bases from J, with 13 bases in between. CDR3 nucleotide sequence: TGCGCCAGCAGTCCTACGGACAGATATGGCTACACCTTC. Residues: CASSPTDRYGYTF.

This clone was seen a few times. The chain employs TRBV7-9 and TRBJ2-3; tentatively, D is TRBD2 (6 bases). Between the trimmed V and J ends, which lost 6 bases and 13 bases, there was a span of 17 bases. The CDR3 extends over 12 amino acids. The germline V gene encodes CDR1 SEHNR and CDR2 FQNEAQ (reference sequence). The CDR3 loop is CASSHGLGGKYF. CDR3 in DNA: TGTGCCAGCAGTCATGGACTGGGGGGAAAGTATTTT.

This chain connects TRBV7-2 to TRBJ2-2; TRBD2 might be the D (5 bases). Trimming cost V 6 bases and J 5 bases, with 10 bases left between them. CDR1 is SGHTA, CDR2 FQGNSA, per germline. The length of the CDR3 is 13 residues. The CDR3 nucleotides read TGTGCCAGCAGAGAAAGGAGGACCGGGGAGCTGTTTTTT. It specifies CASRERRTGELFF.

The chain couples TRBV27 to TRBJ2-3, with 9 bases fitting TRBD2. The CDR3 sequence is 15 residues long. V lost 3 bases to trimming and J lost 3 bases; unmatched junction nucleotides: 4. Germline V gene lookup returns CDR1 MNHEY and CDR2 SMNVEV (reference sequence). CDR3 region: CASSFSGRGTDTQYF. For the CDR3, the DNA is TGTGCCAGCAGTTTTAGCGGGAGAGGTACAGATACGCAGTATTTT.

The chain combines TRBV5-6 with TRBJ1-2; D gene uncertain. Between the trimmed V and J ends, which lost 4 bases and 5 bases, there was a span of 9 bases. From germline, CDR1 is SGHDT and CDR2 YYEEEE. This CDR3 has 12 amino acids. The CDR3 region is CASSPGGYGYTF. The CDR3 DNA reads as TGTGCCAGCAGCCCCGGTGGGTATGGCTACACCTTC.

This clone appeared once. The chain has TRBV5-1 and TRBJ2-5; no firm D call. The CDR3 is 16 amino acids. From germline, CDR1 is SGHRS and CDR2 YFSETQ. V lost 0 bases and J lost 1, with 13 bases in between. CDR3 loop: CASSLVLATSQETQYF. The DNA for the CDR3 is TGCGCCAGCAGCTTGGTCTTAGCTACCTCCCAAGAGACCCAGTACTTC.

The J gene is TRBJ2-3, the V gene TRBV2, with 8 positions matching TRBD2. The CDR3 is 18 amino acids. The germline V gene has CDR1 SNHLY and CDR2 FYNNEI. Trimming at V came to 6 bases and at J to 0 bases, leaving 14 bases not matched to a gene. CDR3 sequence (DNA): TGTGCCAGCAGCTTTCCCCCTACACTAGCGGCTAGCACAGATACGCAGTATTTT. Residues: CASSFPPTLAASTDTQYF.

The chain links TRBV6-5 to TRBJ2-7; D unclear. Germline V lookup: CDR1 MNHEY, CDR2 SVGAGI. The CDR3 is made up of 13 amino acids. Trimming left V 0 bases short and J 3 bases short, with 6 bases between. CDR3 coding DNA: TGTGCCAGCAGTTACTCGCAGATCTACGAGCAGTACTTC. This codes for CASSYSQIYEQYF.

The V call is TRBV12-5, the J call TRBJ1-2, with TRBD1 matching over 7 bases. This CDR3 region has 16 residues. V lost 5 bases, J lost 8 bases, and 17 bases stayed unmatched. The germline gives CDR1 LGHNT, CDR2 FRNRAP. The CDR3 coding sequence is TGTGCTAGTGGTCAAGACTTGAGGGGGCTTTGGACAGGCTACACCTTC. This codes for CASGQDLRGLWTGYTF.